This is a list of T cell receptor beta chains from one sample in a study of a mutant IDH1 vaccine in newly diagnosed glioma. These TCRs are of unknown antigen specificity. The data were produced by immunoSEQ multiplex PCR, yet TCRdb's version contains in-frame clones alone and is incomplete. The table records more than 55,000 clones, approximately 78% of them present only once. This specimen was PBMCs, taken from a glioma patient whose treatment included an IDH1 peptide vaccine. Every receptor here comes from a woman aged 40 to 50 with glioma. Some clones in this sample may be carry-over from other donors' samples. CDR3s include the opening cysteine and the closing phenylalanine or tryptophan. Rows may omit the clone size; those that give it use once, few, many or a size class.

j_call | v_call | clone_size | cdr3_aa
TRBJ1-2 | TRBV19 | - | CASSSTYDSTYGYTF
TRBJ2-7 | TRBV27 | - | CASSPSGGPLKYEQYF
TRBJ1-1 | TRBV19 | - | CASSQASTEAFF
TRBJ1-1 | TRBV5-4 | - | CASSATGTHTEAFF
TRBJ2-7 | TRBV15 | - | CATSGRHAYEQYF
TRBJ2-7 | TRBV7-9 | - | CASSLARRGVGSYEQYF
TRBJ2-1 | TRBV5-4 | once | CASSFLAGGDNEQFF
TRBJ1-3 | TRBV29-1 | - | CSVREGYGNTIYF
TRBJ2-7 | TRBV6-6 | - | CASSQTVNYEQYF
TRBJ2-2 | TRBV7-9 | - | CASSLSGTVGELFF
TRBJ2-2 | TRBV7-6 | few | CASSLGRGPANTGELFF
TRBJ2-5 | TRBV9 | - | CASSARSGGEETQYF
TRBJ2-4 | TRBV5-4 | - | CASSLARSGGKNIQYF
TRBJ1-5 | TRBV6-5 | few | CASSPRVGQPQHF
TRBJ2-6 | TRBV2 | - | CASAGQGRASSGANVLTF
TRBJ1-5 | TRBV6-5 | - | CASSPDGNSNQPQHF
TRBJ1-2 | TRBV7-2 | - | CASSLMGRSYGYTF
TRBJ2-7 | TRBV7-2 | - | CASSLGTLTYEQYF
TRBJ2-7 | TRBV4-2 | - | CASSRQTGGNSYEQYF
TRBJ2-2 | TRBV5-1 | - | CASSLGWGRSGELFF
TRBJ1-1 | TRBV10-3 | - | CAISESDAGTGEAFF
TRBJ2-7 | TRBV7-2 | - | CASSVVWGQIYEQYF
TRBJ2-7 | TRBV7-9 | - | CASSQSRDRGREQYF
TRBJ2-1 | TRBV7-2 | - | CASSLVLNNEQFF
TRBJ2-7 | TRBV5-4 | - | CASSPGTGGYEQYF
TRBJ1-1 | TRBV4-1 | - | CASREAIRANTEAFF
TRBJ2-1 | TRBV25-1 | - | CASSAGGMSYNEQFF
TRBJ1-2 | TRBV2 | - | CASRENPLHYGYTF
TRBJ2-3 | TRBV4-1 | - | CASSQGYAGWGSDTQYF
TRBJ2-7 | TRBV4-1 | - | CASSQERGGSYEQYF
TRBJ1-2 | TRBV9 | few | CASSVEVREGYTF
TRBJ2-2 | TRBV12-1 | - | CARPPRSTFGELFF
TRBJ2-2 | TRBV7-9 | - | CASSHSEGRAGELFF
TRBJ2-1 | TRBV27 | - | CASSFSGTNSYNEQFF
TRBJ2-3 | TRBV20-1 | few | CSVRVADTQYF